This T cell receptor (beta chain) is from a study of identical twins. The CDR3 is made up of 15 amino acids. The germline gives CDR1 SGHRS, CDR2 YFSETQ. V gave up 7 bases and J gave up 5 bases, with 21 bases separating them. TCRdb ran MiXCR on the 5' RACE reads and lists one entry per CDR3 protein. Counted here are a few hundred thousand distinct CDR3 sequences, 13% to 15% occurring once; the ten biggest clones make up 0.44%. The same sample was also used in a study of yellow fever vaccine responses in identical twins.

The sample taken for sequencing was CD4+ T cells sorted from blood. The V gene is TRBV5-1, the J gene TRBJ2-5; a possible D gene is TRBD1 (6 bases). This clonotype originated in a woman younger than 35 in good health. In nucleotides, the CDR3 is TGCGCCAGCCACTACGGGACACAAGGGATGGAGACCCAGTACTTC. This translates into CASHYGTQGMETQYF. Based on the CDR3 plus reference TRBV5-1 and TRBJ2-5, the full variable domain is KAGVTQTPRYLIKTRGQQVTLSCSPISGHRSVSWYQQTPGQGLQFLFEYFSETQRNKGNFPGRFSGRQFSNSRSEMNVSTLELGDSALYLCASHYGTQGMETQYFGPGTRLLVL.